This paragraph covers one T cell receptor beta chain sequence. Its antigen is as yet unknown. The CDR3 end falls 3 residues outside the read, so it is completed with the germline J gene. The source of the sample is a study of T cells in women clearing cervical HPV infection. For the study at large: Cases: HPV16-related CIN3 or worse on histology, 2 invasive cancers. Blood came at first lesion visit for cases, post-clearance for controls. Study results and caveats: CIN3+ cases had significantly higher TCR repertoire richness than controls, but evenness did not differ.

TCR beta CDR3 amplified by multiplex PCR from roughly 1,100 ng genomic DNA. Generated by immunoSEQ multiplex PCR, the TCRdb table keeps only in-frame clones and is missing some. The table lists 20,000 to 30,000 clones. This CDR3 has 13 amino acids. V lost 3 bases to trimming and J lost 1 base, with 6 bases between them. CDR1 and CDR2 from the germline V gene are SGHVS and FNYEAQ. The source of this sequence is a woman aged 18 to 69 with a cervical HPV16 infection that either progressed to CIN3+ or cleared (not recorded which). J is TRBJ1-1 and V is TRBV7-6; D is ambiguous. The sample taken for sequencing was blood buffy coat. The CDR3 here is CASSFNSNTEAFF. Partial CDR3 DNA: TGTGCCAGCAGCTTTAACTCGAACACTGAA.